The sequence of this T cell receptor (beta chain) was determined in a study of blood T cell repertoires in COVID-19. Study in general: Samples of COVID-19 (acute and convalescent) were obtained from the United States, Italy and Spain. PBMCs, B-cell-depleted T cells, or T cells were the source of the cDNA or gDNA that made up the material.

Participants spanned ages about 18 to 100 years and resided in roughly 22 US areas. Original analysis: Reference gene primers were amplified, and this amplification served to estimate nucleated cell counts. Here immunoSEQ multiplex PCR was the method, and the copy in TCRdb shows in-frame clones only, minus some. V and J calls and clone size are those listed in that table; D and trimming were worked out from the DNA. The sample holds some 300,000 clones; around 91% are singletons and the top ten take approximately 4.3%. Between the trimmed V and J ends, which lost 0 bases and 13 bases, there was a span of 11 bases. CDR1 and CDR2 (germline): SGHRS, YFSETQ. This CDR3 is built from 12 residues.

The TCR sequence derives from a woman under 30 with acute COVID-19. The sequenced material came from PBMCs or T cells enriched from blood (not recorded which). The gene calls are TRBV5-1 and TRBJ2-1; D perhaps matches TRBD2 (5 bases). The CDR3 DNA reads as TGCGCCAGCAGCTTGGAGCGGTCCGTTCAGTTCTTC. This sequence encodes CASSLERSVQFF. Supplemented by reference TRBV5-1 and TRBJ2-1, the full variable domain reads KAGVTQTPRYLIKTRGQQVTLSCSPISGHRSVSWYQQTPGQGLQFLFEYFSETQRNKGNFPGRFSGRQFSNSRSEMNVSTLELGDSALYLCASSLERSVQFFGPGTRLTVL.